This is a list of T cell receptor beta chains from one sample in a study of blood T cell repertoires in COVID-19. Profiling relied on immunoSEQ multiplex PCR, and the TCRdb table lists in-frame clones only, not all of them. The table has 100,000 to 150,000 clones, 88% seen once. Sequences were obtained from peripheral blood. Receptors were obtained from a man between 50 and 59 years old with acute or convalescent COVID-19. Both conserved end residues are trimmed from each CDR3.

TRBJ1-6	TRBV10-3	AIRDGRDSPLH
TRBJ1-2	TRBV14	ASSQRGQFYEGYT
TRBJ1-3	TRBV18	ASSPQPRGSGNTIY
TRBJ2-5	TRBV5-1	ASSLGLAGEGGAETQY
TRBJ2-3	TRBV5-4	ASTDRASTDTQY
TRBJ1-1	TRBV13	ASSLNRETEAF
TRBJ1-6	TRBV10-3	AISLGGRDSPLH
TRBJ1-5	TRBV2	ASRGAGVSQPQH
TRBJ2-5	TRBV27	ASSLRSGIGQTQY
TRBJ1-1	TRBV11-2	ASSLFESGKAF
TRBJ2-3	TRBV2	ASSAGQLTTDTQY
TRBJ1-1	TRBV11-2	ASSVASWTGMNTEAF
TRBJ2-2	TRBV5-4	ASSPTGTGGAGTGELF
TRBJ1-5	TRBV4-1	ASSQDRVTQPQH
TRBJ2-3	TRBV11-2	ASTRQGEDTQY
TRBJ1-2	TRBV27	ASSLNRGRGYT
TRBJ1-1	TRBV12-3/TRBV12-4	ASSLWQGVAF
TRBJ2-1	TRBV5-1	ASSLGAGVNEQF
TRBJ2-5	TRBV15	AKKASGRSGGETQY
TRBJ1-6	TRBV3-1/TRBV3-2	ASSLLLSPLH
TRBJ1-1	TRBV28	ASRQKIYTEAF
TRBJ2-2	TRBV4-1	ASSHPGLAGGQDTGELF
TRBJ2-7	TRBV5-1	ASSQRESYVSEQY